Sequencing of this T cell receptor beta chain was carried out in a study of a mutant IDH1 vaccine in newly diagnosed glioma. Study background: Averaging 40.4 years of age, treated patients were approximately 62% male and 37.5% female. Most had both radiotherapy and temozolomide beforehand; others had only one.

Comments on this clone: Its antigen is unknown.

The time point is: week 23, last vaccination. Vaccinated patients received 300 ug of mutant IDH1 20-mer peptide per dose, with topical imiquimod. Sequenced by immunoSEQ multiplex PCR; TCRdb stores in-frame clones only, minus some. The table shows tens of thousands of clones, with about three quarters occurring only once. Trimming pared 6 bases from V and 7 bases from J, leaving 22 bases between. The germline V gene has CDR1 KGHSH and CDR2 LQKENI. The CDR3 has 16 residues. The source of this sequence is a man aged 50-60 years with glioma. This chain links TRBV18 with TRBJ1-5, with TRBD1 as a possible D gene (5 bases). The sequenced sample was PBMCs, obtained from a glioma patient whose treatment included an IDH1 peptide vaccine. CDR3 amino acids: CASSPAPVGGRQPQHF. The CDR3 DNA follows: TGTGCCAGCTCCCCAGCCCCCGTCGGGGGGAGGCAGCCCCAGCATTTT.